This TCR beta chain was recorded in a study of blood T cell repertoires in COVID-19. Overall study context: Sources were T cells, B-cell-depleted T cells, or PBMCs; the material itself was cDNA or gDNA.

In the authors' workflow: The assay estimated nucleated cells by amplifying reference gene primers. Clones were sequenced by immunoSEQ multiplex PCR, and TCRdb holds only the in-frame ones, with some missing. The V and J calls and clone size were taken over from that table, and D and trimming were inferred from the DNA. The data contain fewer than 350,000 clones, 85% of them seen just once; the ten biggest clones take up under 2%. All enrollees were roughly 18 to 89 years old and from 20 to 30 US areas. A case of COVID-19 had been met by exposed participants within 2 weeks before study entry. V was shortened by 5 bases and J by 8 bases, with 10 bases between the two germline ends. CDR1 DFQATT and CDR2 SNEGSKA come from the germline V gene (reference sequence). The CDR3 covers 11 residues.

V and J are TRBV20-1 and TRBJ1-3; D is possibly TRBD1 (5 bases). Source material: PBMCs or T cells enriched from blood (not recorded which). This sequence originates from a woman aged 30 to 39 who had been exposed to COVID-19. CDR3 residues: CSARGGDTIYF. The CDR3 DNA reads TGCAGTGCTCGCGGGGGAGACACCATATATTTT.